This entry lists 9 T cell receptor beta chains sequenced from one sample in a study of blood T cell repertoires in COVID-19. Profiling relied on immunoSEQ multiplex PCR, and the TCRdb table lists in-frame clones only, not all of them. The sample yields more than 110,000 clones, roughly 90% seen once. The sample was peripheral blood. The receptor source for this set is a man in his forties or fifties with active or convalescent COVID-19.

The gene calls are TRBV11-2 and TRBJ2-7, with a weak D call TRBD1 (5 bases). The ends were cut back, 4 bases at V and 3 bases at J, with 10 bases in the middle. Germline V gene data show CDR1 as SGHAT and CDR2 as FQNNGV. This CDR3 has 13 residues. CDR3 DNA: TGTGCCAGCAGCTCTCTGACAGACTACGAGCAGTACTTC. Translated, it gives CASSSLTDYEQYF.

The table lists this clone with a few counts. The chain carries TRBV5-1 and TRBJ1-1; D remains unclear. V was shortened by 0 bases and J by 1 base, with 7 bases between the two germline ends. Germline V gene data show CDR1 as SGHRS and CDR2 as YFSETQ. The CDR3 is 14 amino acids. CDR3 DNA: TGCGCCAGCAGCTTGGAGGGAGCGAACACTGAAGCTTTCTTT. This encodes CASSLEGANTEAFF.

CDR3 sequence reads: CAISEPGLAGGETQYF. The CDR3 region has the DNA TGTGCCATCAGTGAGCCAGGACTAGCGGGAGGAGAGACCCAGTACTTC. The chain links TRBV10-3 to TRBJ2-5; 14 bases agree with TRBD2. The CDR3 has 16 amino acids. Germline V gene sequence: CDR1 ENHRY, CDR2 SYGVKD. The J segment lost 4 bases and the V segment lost 2 bases, leaving 3 bases of the junction unmatched.

This clone was seen just once. This chain links TRBV5-4 with TRBJ2-7; 9 bases line up with TRBD2. The germline V gene has CDR1 SGHNT and CDR2 YYREEE (reference sequence). The CDR3 has 15 residues. V lost 1 base and J lost 2; bases outside the gene matches: 4. CDR3 nucleotide sequence: TGTGCCAGCAGCTTGCGGGCGGGAGGGGCCTACGAGCAGTACTTC. Translation gives CASSLRAGGAYEQYF.

The gene calls are TRBV27 and TRBJ2-6; TRBD1 matches at 7 bases. This CDR3 spans 15 amino acids. V lost 8 bases, J lost 0 bases, and 4 bases stayed unmatched. Per germline, CDR1 MNHEY and CDR2 SMNVEV (reference sequence). This chain's CDR3 is CASASGGSGANVLTF. CDR3 nucleotides: TGTGCCAGCGCTTCAGGGGGCTCTGGGGCCAACGTCCTGACTTTC. The entire variable domain, with the rest obtained from reference TRBV27 and TRBJ2-6, is as follows: EAQVTQNPRYLITVTGKKLTVTCSQNMNHEYMSWYRQDPGLGLRQIYYSMNVEVTDKGDVPEGYKVSRKEKRNFPLILESPSPNQTSLYFCASASGGSGANVLTFGAGSRLTVL.

This clone was recorded a few times. The chain uses TRBV19 and TRBJ1-5; D gene unclear. Germline V gives CDR1 LNHDA, CDR2 SQIVND (reference sequence). V was clipped by 6 bases and J by 3 bases, with 9 bases between them. There are 13 residues in the CDR3. The CDR3 is CASSTQDNQPQHF. In DNA, the CDR3 is TGTGCCAGTAGCACGCAGGACAATCAGCCCCAGCATTTT.

The V call is TRBV7-6, the J call TRBJ1-3, with D perhaps matching TRBD1 (5 bases). The CDR3 loop spans 15 amino acids. Germline lookup yields CDR1 SGHVS and CDR2 FNYEAQ. With 6 bases removed from V and 0 bases from J, the gap between germline ends came to 12 bases. The CDR3 region has the DNA TGTGCCAGCAGTTACGCAGGGTACTCTGGAAACACCATATATTTT. This codes for CASSYAGYSGNTIYF.

The J gene is TRBJ2-7, the V gene TRBV6-5, with D unclear. Trimming removed 6 bases from V and 3 bases from J, with 18 bases in between. CDR3 length: 15 amino acids. Germline CDR1 and CDR2: MNHEY and SVGAGI. Here the CDR3 DNA reads TGTGCCAGCAGGTCCCTGGGCGTGAGTCTCTACGAGCAGTACTTC. This gives the protein CASRSLGVSLYEQYF.

The chain combines TRBV23-1 with TRBJ1-2; 10 bases are a match to TRBD1. TRBV23-1 belongs to the ORF category, with a function that is uncertain. There are 17 residues in the CDR3. Trimming removed 0 bases from V and 6 bases from J; junction bases left unmatched: 10. CDR3: CASSQSWRQGACNGYTF. CDR3 coding DNA: TGCGCCAGCAGTCAATCATGGCGACAGGGGGCTTGCAATGGCTACACCTTC.